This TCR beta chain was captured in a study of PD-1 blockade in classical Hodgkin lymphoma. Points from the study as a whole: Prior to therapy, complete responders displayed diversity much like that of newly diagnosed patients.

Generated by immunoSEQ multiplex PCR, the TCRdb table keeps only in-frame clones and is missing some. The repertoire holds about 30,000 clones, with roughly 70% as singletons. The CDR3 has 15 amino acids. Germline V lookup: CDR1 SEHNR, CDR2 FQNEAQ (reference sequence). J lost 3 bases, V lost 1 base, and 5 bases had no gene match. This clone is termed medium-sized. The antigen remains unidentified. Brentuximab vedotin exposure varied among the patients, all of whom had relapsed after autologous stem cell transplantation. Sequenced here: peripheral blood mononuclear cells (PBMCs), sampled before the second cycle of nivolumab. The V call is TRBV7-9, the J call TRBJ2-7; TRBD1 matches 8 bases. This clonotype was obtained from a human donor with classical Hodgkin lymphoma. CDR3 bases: TGTGCCAGCAGCTTAGAAGGGGACAGGATCTACGAGCAGTACTTC. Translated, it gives CASSLEGDRIYEQYF.